These 15 T cell receptor beta chains were all obtained from the same sample, sequenced in a study of T cell repertoires in aging, cancer and after chemotherapy. Amplification of TCR beta used genomic DNA extracted from peripheral blood. A mixed TRB-A/B primer pool amplified rearranged TRB by multiplex touch-down PCR. TCRdb redid the calling of the multiplex PCR reads with MiXCR, one entry per CDR3 protein. The sample records 1,500 to 2,000 distinct CDR3 sequences, 50% to 60% being singletons. Sequenced sample: blood. These receptors were obtained from a human donor with a solid tumor.

The V gene is TRBV20-1, the J gene TRBJ2-7; 11 nucleotides match TRBD2. CDR1 and CDR2 from the germline V gene are DFQATT and SNEGSKA (reference sequence). V lost 4 bases, J lost 5 bases, and 7 bases stayed unmatched. The CDR3 consists of 14 residues. The CDR3 bases are TGCAGTGCTATAACGACTAGCGGGAACCACGAGCAGTACTTC. It translates to CSAITTSGNHEQYF.

J is TRBJ1-1 and V is TRBV20-1; 7 nucleotides line up with TRBD1. CDR3 length: 12 residues. Germline lookup yields CDR1 DFQATT and CDR2 SNEGSKA (reference sequence). Trimming at V came to 2 bases and at J to 3 bases, leaving 0 bases not matched to a gene. The CDR3 DNA reads TGCAGTGCTAGACAGGGGGACACTGAAGCTTTCTTT. It specifies CSARQGDTEAFF.

J is TRBJ2-1 and V is TRBV6-5, with 8 bases matching TRBD1. CDR3 length: 15 residues. Germline assignment: CDR1 MNHEY and CDR2 SVGAGI. J was trimmed by 6 bases and V by 0 bases; bases with no gene match: 4. CDR3 in amino acids: CASSYSYRGVNEQFF. CDR3 DNA sequence: TGTGCCAGCAGTTACTCGTACAGGGGGGTCAATGAGCAGTTCTTC.

V and J are TRBV29-1 and TRBJ1-2; D remains unclear. The CDR3 sequence is 15 residues long. The V and J ends lost 3 bases and 6 bases respectively, with 20 bases between them. Germline V gene sequence: CDR1 SQVTM, CDR2 ANQGSEA. The CDR3 sequence: CSVDTVGKIRDGYTF. In nucleotides, the CDR3 is TGCAGCGTTGATACGGTGGGGAAAATACGAGATGGCTACACCTTC.

The V gene is TRBV19, the J gene TRBJ2-3; D not certain. The CDR3 consists of 13 residues. Trimming removed 1 base from V and 6 bases from J, with 8 bases in between. Germline V gives CDR1 LNHDA, CDR2 SQIVND (reference sequence). CDR3 nucleotides: TGTGCCAGTAGTATAGTTTTTGAGGATACGCAGTATTTT. This encodes CASSIVFEDTQYF. The whole variable domain, remainder taken from reference TRBV19 and TRBJ2-3, is DGGITQSPKYLFRKEGQNVTLSCEQNLNHDAMYWYRQDPGQGLRLIYYSQIVNDFQKGDIAEGYSVSREKKESFPLTVTSAQKNPTAFYLCASSIVFEDTQYFGPGTRLTVL.

In this sample, this clonotype turned up a few times. J is TRBJ1-2 and V is TRBV30; D unresolved. This CDR3 comprises 15 residues. Germline V gives CDR1 GTSNPN, CDR2 SVGIG (reference sequence). Trimming cost V 0 bases and J 4 bases, with 15 bases left between them. The CDR3, as DNA: TGTGCCTGGAGTGTGGTTCCAATACGGCCCTATGGCTACACCTTC. This gives the protein CAWSVVPIRPYGYTF.

The chain is built from TRBV7-6 and TRBJ2-1; TRBD2 matches at 7 bases. Germline trimming cut 2 bases from V and 3 bases from J; bases unmatched to any gene: 4. Germline assignment: CDR1 SGHVS and CDR2 FNYEAQ. The CDR3 is made up of 15 amino acids. The CDR3 DNA is TGTGCCAGCAGCTTACAAGCGGGACGCTACAATGAGCAGTTCTTC. Residues: CASSLQAGRYNEQFF.

The chain has TRBV6-5 and TRBJ1-3; D may be TRBD1 (6 bases). This CDR3 spans 15 amino acids. Germline V lookup: CDR1 MNHEY, CDR2 SVGAGI. V was pared by 2 bases and J by 4 bases, with 12 bases between. CDR3 in amino acids: CASSYGQGTGNTIYF. CDR3 nucleotides: TGTGCCAGCAGTTACGGGCAGGGGACGGGAAACACCATATATTTT.

This clonotype was seen a few times. V is TRBV7-9 and J is TRBJ1-2, with a tentative D call TRBD1 (6 bases). Trimming cost V 3 bases and J 4 bases, with 12 bases left between them. The CDR3 is made up of 14 amino acids. Germline V CDR1 and CDR2: SEHNR, FQNEAQ (reference sequence). CDR3: CASSFGGQAYGYTF. Written as DNA, the CDR3 is TGTGCCAGCAGCTTCGGGGGGCAAGCCTATGGCTACACCTTC.

The V and J genes are TRBV6-5 and TRBJ2-7; TRBD1 is a possible D gene (5 bases). Germline CDR1 and CDR2: MNHEY and SVGAGI. The germline V and J ends were trimmed by 2 bases and 0 bases, with 11 bases remaining between them. This CDR3 contains 15 residues. In nucleotides, the CDR3 is TGTGCCAGCAGTTACCAGACAGCAGCCTCCTACGAGCAGTACTTC. It is translated as CASSYQTAASYEQYF.

This chain connects TRBV6-5 to TRBJ2-7; no definite D call. Germline assignment: CDR1 MNHEY and CDR2 SVGAGI. The CDR3 is made up of 13 amino acids. Between the trimmed V and J ends, which lost 6 bases and 6 bases, there was a span of 15 bases. CDR3 amino acids: CASRPVLWSEQYF. The DNA for the CDR3 is TGTGCCAGCAGACCTGTTCTGTGGTCCGAGCAGTACTTC.

J is TRBJ2-5 and V is TRBV6-5, with no clear D. V lost 6 bases and J 2 bases, leaving 4 bases between the germline ends. The CDR3 spans 11 residues. Germline V gene lookup returns CDR1 MNHEY and CDR2 SVGAGI. CDR3 nucleotides: TGTGCCAGCAGCCCACAAGAGACCCAGTACTTC. Its translation is CASSPQETQYF.

V and J are TRBV6-4 and TRBJ2-2; no firm D call. V lost 3 bases to trimming and J lost 2 bases, with 4 bases between them. The length of the CDR3 is 13 residues. The germline V gene has CDR1 MRHNA and CDR2 SNTAGT. CDR3 in DNA: TGTGCCAGCAGTGAGGACAACACCGGGGAGCTGTTTTTT. The encoded protein is CASSEDNTGELFF.

V usage is TRBV20-1 and J usage is TRBJ2-1; D unresolved. There are 15 residues in the CDR3. Germline V gene data show CDR1 as DFQATT and CDR2 as SNEGSKA (reference sequence). V was cut by 0 bases and J by 1 base, with 10 bases left in between. CDR3 residues: CSARDPVGSYNEQFF. Written as DNA, the CDR3 is TGCAGTGCTAGAGACCCGGTGGGTTCCTACAATGAGCAGTTCTTC.

The chain has TRBV11-2 and TRBJ1-5; D is unresolved. This CDR3 comprises 14 residues. Germline assignment: CDR1 SGHAT and CDR2 FQNNGV. V was pared by 4 bases and J by 6 bases, with 13 bases between. The CDR3 loop is CASSSSRRGQPQHF. The DNA of the CDR3 is TGTGCCAGCAGCTCCTCAAGGAGAGGTCAGCCCCAGCATTTT.